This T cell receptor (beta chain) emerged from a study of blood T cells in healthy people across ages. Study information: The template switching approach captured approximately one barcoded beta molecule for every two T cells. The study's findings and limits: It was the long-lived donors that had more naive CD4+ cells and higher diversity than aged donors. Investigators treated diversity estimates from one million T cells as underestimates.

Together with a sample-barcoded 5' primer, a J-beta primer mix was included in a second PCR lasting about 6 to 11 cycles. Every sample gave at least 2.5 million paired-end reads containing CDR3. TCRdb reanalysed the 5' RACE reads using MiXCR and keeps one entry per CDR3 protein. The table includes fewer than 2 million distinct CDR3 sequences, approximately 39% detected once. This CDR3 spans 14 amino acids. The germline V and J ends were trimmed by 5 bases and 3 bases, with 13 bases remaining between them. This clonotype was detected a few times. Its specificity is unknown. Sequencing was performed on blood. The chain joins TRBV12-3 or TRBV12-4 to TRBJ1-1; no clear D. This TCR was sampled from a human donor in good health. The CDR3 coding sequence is TGTGCCAGCAGTGTTCGAGTCTCCGACACTGAAGCTTTCTTT. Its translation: CASSVRVSDTEAFF.